The 10 T cell receptor beta chains reported below all come from one sample, sequenced in a study of cytomegalovirus exposure and HLA in healthy donors. Use of 60 Vbeta and 13 Jbeta primers characterized the PCR. Measured with immunoSEQ multiplex PCR; TCRdb has only the in-frame clones, and not every one. This sample has hundreds of thousands of clones, with around 83% found just once. The sequenced sample consisted of PBMCs. These receptors originate from a girl between 2 and 10 years old in good health and CMV-seronegative.

The J gene is TRBJ1-2, the V gene TRBV19; D perhaps matches TRBD1 (5 bases). Germline V CDR1 and CDR2: LNHDA, SQIVND (reference sequence). The CDR3 runs 13 residues. Trimming pared 2 bases from V and 6 bases from J, leaving 10 bases between. The CDR3 nucleotides read TGTGCCAGTAGTATAAGGCAGGGTGATGGCTACACCTTC. Amino acids: CASSIRQGDGYTF.

The V call is TRBV29-1, the J call TRBJ2-3; TRBD1 is a possible D gene (6 bases). V dropped 7 bases and J dropped 2 bases, with 19 bases sitting between them. The CDR3 contains 15 residues. Germline V lookup: CDR1 SQVTM, CDR2 ANQGSEA. The chain's CDR3 is CSAEGGGQPTDTQYF. Written as DNA, the CDR3 is TGCAGCGCCGAAGGTGGTGGACAGCCCACAGATACGCAGTATTTT.

CDR3 protein: CASRGRTSATYEQYF. DNA of the CDR3: TGTGCCAGCAGGGGCCGGACTAGCGCCACCTACGAGCAGTACTTC. This chain links TRBV6-5 with TRBJ2-7; 9 nucleotides line up with TRBD2. Germline assignment: CDR1 MNHEY and CDR2 SVGAGI. The ends lost 6 bases at V and 2 bases at J; junction bases unmatched: 8. There are 15 residues in the CDR3.

The chain couples TRBV4-1 to TRBJ1-5; TRBD1 might be the D (6 bases). Germline loops: CDR1 MGHRA, CDR2 YSYEKL. V shed 4 bases and J shed 4 bases, with 14 bases lying between them. This CDR3 is 15 amino acids long. The CDR3 sequence: CASSLHTGLNQPQHF. DNA for the CDR3: TGCGCCAGCAGCCTACATACAGGGCTAAATCAGCCCCAGCATTTT.

The genes are TRBV2 and TRBJ2-7; D is unclear. CDR1 SNHLY and CDR2 FYNNEI come from the germline V gene. V was trimmed by 10 bases and J by 3 bases, leaving 16 bases between them. The CDR3 has 13 residues. This CDR3 is CATRRGSYYEQYF. As DNA, the CDR3 is TGTGCCACCCGCCGAGGCAGTTACTACGAGCAGTACTTC.

The chain uses TRBV9 and TRBJ2-1, with 8 bases aligning to TRBD2. CDR1 and CDR2 (germline): SGDLS, YYNGEE. With V trimmed by 0 bases and J by 11 bases, 4 bases remained unmatched. This CDR3 is built from 13 residues. CDR3 amino acids: CASSVGWTSQQFF. CDR3 bases: TGTGCCAGCAGCGTAGGGTGGACTAGCCAGCAGTTCTTC. The entire variable domain, with the rest obtained from reference TRBV9 and TRBJ2-1, is as follows: DSGVTQTPKHLITATGQRVTLRCSPRSGDLSVYWYQQSLDQGLQFLIQYYNGEERAKGNILERFSAQQFPDLHSELNLSSLELGDSALYFCASSVGWTSQQFFGPGTRLTVL.

The rearrangement joins TRBV30 to TRBJ2-5, with 9 bases identical to TRBD2. This CDR3 has 14 residues. Germline V gene sequence: CDR1 GTSNPN, CDR2 SVGIG (reference sequence). The V segment lost 7 bases and the J segment 2 bases; nucleotides outside the gene matches: 8. DNA of the CDR3: TGTGCCTCAGGGGCAGCGGGGGGACAAGAGACCCAGTACTTC. Translated, it gives CASGAAGGQETQYF.

The rearrangement links TRBV6-5 to TRBJ1-2; unclear D gene. The CDR3 consists of 14 residues. V shed 4 bases and J shed 4 bases, with 13 bases lying between them. Germline loops: CDR1 MNHEY, CDR2 SVGAGI. CDR3 nucleotide sequence: TGTGCCAGCAGTTTCGAGTCAGGTGCCTATGGCTACACCTTC. This encodes CASSFESGAYGYTF.

The rearrangement joins TRBV7-2 to TRBJ2-3, with 7 bases lining up with TRBD2. The germline gives CDR1 SGHTA, CDR2 FQGNSA. The junction had 0 bases not matched to a gene; V was cut back by 0 bases and J by 6 bases. There are 13 residues in the CDR3. The CDR3 loop is CASSLARGDTQYF. The CDR3 nucleotides are TGTGCCAGCAGCTTAGCGCGGGGGGATACGCAGTATTTT.

The chain links TRBV4-1 to TRBJ2-1; D possibly corresponds to TRBD1 (6 bases). This CDR3 has 13 amino acids. V was trimmed by 1 base and J by 9 bases, leaving 10 bases between them. The germline CDR1 and CDR2 sequences are MGHRA and YSYEKL. CDR3 region: CASSQGLQGEQFF. The CDR3 DNA reads as TGCGCCAGCAGCCAAGGATTACAGGGTGAGCAGTTCTTC.